This T cell receptor beta chain was observed in a study of glioma-infiltrating T cells after dendritic cell vaccination. Some clones are missing from TCRdb's copy, which holds only in-frame ones; the method was immunoSEQ multiplex PCR. In the table there are tens of thousands of clones, almost 85% of which are singletons. Germline V CDR1 and CDR2: SGHTA, FQGNSA. The CDR3 loop spans 18 amino acids. V lost 1 base and J lost 3; bases outside the gene matches: 11. V and J are TRBV7-2 and TRBJ2-7; 11 bases are a match to TRBD1. The source material was blood, sampled before dendritic cell vaccination. This TCR was recovered from a human donor with glioblastoma. The CDR3 spells CASSLGPRTGGYIYEQYF. Written as DNA, the CDR3 is TGTGCCAGCAGCTTAGGCCCCCGGACAGGGGGCTATATCTACGAGCAGTACTTC.